The 2 T cell receptor beta chains below all came from one sample that was sequenced in a study of beta chain features in type 1 diabetes. Reverse transcription of all isolated RNA meant that expressed TCRB transcripts were sequenced. The method was immunoSEQ multiplex PCR; TCRdb's version includes in-frame clones alone and lacks a portion of them. The repertoire includes about 360,000 clones, roughly 13% of them detected once, and more than 0.015% sits in the top ten. Source material: naive CD4+ T cells from blood. The receptors derive from a man between 18 and 35 years old in good health.

The J gene is TRBJ2-7, the V gene TRBV2, with TRBD2 identical over 10 bases. CDR3 length: 16 amino acids. V lost 0 bases, J lost 0 bases, and 2 bases stayed unmatched. In germline, CDR1 is SNHLY, CDR2 FYNNEI. The CDR3 coding sequence is TGTGCCAGCAGTGAAGCGGGACTAGCGCCCTCCTACGAGCAGTACTTC. It yields the protein CASSEAGLAPSYEQYF.

The chain recombines TRBV5-1 with TRBJ2-7; D unclear. Trimming pared 6 bases from V and 1 base from J, leaving 11 bases between. The CDR3 contains 13 residues. Germline-derived CDR1 and CDR2 are SGHRS and YFSETQ. The CDR3 spells CASTSTGSYEQYF. The CDR3 DNA reads as TGCGCCAGCACGTCTACCGGTTCCTACGAGCAGTACTTC.